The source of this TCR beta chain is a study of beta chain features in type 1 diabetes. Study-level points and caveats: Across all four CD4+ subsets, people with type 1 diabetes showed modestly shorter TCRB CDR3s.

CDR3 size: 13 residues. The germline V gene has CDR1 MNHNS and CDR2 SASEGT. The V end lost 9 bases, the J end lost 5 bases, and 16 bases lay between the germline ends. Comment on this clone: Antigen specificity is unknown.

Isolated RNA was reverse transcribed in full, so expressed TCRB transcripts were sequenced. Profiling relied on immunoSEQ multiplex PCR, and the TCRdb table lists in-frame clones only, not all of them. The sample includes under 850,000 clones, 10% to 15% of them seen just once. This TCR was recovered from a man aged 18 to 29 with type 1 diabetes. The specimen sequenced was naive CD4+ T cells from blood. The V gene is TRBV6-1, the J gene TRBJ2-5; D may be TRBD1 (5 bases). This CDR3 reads CARSQGIGETQYF. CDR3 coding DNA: TGTGCCAGAAGTCAGGGAATTGGGGAGACCCAGTACTTC.